These 32 T cell receptor beta chains were sequenced from one sample in a study of blood T cells in healthy people across ages. Combining a sample-barcoded 5' primer with a J-beta primer mix, a second PCR ran for roughly 7 to 11 cycles. TCRdb reprocessed the 5' RACE reads with MiXCR, giving one entry per CDR3 protein. The profile covers about 1.6 million distinct CDR3 sequences, with around 35% appearing a single time and approximately 10% taken by the ten largest. Sequencing was carried out using blood. The receptors derive from a woman aged 25 to 45 in good health.

V and J are TRBV6-1 and TRBJ1-2; weak D call: TRBD1 (5 bases). Trimming shortened V by 2 bases and J by 8 bases, and 18 bases separated the two germline ends. Germline CDR1 reads MNHNS; CDR2 reads SASEGT. This CDR3 spans 15 amino acids. In DNA form, the CDR3 reads TGTGCCAGCAGTGAAAGGACACGTCAAGGAGGGGGCTACACCTTC. It encodes CASSERTRQGGGYTF.

The chain uses TRBV12-3 or TRBV12-4 and TRBJ1-1, with D hard to call. CDR3 length: 14 residues. V lost 5 bases and J 0 bases, leaving 10 bases between the germline ends. The CDR3, as DNA: TGTGCCAGCAGTGACCTAAGGGTGAACACTGAAGCTTTCTTT. Translation gives CASSDLRVNTEAFF.

A few counts support this clonotype. This is likely a read error, given that the CDR3 carries no conserved phenylalanine or tryptophan at its end. V is TRBV4-1 and J is TRBJ2-3; perhaps TRBD1 as D (7 bases). Germline V lookup: CDR1 MGHRA, CDR2 YSYEKL. The CDR3 runs to 16 residues. The V end lost 1 base, the J end lost 4 bases, and 15 bases lay between the germline ends. CDR3 nucleotide sequence: TGCGCCAGCAGCCAAGGCCCCAGGGGGGAGGCAGATACGCAGTATCTT. This sequence encodes CASSQGPRGEADTQYL.

This clonotype was counted at least ten times. V is TRBV7-2 and J is TRBJ2-3; D remains ambiguous. Germline V gene sequence: CDR1 SGHTA, CDR2 FQGNSA. V was trimmed by 5 bases and J by 5 bases, leaving 11 bases between them. This CDR3 has 13 residues. CDR3 protein: CASSLTRRDTQYF. The CDR3 nucleotides are TGTGCCAGCAGCCTGACCCGACGAGATACGCAGTATTTT.

The chain has TRBV3-1 and TRBJ2-5, with D possibly matching TRBD1 (5 bases). Germline lookup yields CDR1 LGHDT and CDR2 YNNKEL (reference sequence). The CDR3 runs 17 residues. V was pared by 0 bases and J by 4 bases, with 18 bases between. CDR3 amino acids: CASSQDFAGHFRETQYF. Here the CDR3 DNA reads TGTGCCAGCAGCCAAGACTTTGCCGGACACTTCCGAGAGACCCAGTACTTC.

This clonotype was counted ten times or more. The chain combines TRBV27 with TRBJ2-3, with D maybe TRBD1 (6 bases). V gave up 9 bases and J gave up 5 bases, with 15 bases separating them. Germline loops: CDR1 MNHEY, CDR2 SMNVEV (reference sequence). The CDR3 loop spans 13 amino acids. CDR3 nucleotide sequence: TGTGCCAGTCGAAGGGGGTTAAAAGATACGCAGTATTTT. Translated: CASRRGLKDTQYF.

This clonotype was detected only a few times. The chain employs TRBV29-1 and TRBJ2-1; D may be TRBD2 (5 bases). This CDR3 spans 12 amino acids. Trimming left V 8 bases short and J 12 bases short, with 20 bases between. Looked up from germline, CDR1 is SQVTM and CDR2 is ANQGSEA. The CDR3, as DNA: TGCAGCTCTTCCGGGATGGGCGATGGGCAGTTCTTC. Residues: CSSSGMGDGQFF.

CDR3 sequence (DNA): TGTGCCAGCAGCGTAGCATCAGACCCTAACTATGGCTACACCTTC. This translates into CASSVASDPNYGYTF. The chain employs TRBV9 and TRBJ1-2; D is unclear. The CDR3 runs 15 residues. In germline, CDR1 is SGDLS, CDR2 YYNGEE. V was trimmed by 0 bases and J by 0 bases, leaving 9 bases between them.

The CDR3 is CASSPGWALTEAFF. In DNA form, the CDR3 reads TGTGCCAGCAGCCCCGGGTGGGCGCTGACTGAAGCTTTCTTT. J is TRBJ1-1 and V is TRBV3-1; D unclear. The CDR3 is 14 residues long. CDR1 LGHDT and CDR2 YNNKEL come from the germline V gene (reference sequence). Trimming pared 4 bases from V and 5 bases from J, leaving 14 bases between.

On this clonotype itself: One end of the junction is discordant with germline, which a read error may explain. The chain combines TRBV7-2 with TRBJ2-7; TRBD2 agrees at 8 bases. Germline loops: CDR1 SGHTA, CDR2 FQGNSA. This CDR3 has 15 amino acids. DNA of the CDR3: TGTGTCAGCAGCTCCACTAGCGGAATACGTAACGAGCAGTACTTC. Translated, it gives CVSSSTSGIRNEQYF.

The chain combines TRBV4-1 with TRBJ2-3; TRBD2 matches at 9 bases. V was pared by 4 bases and J by 4 bases, with 6 bases of the junction left unmatched. Germline V gives CDR1 MGHRA, CDR2 YSYEKL. CDR3 length: 15 amino acids. The CDR3 region is CASSLIAGVSDTQYF. CDR3 sequence (DNA): TGCGCCAGCAGCCTCATAGCGGGAGTCTCAGATACGCAGTATTTT.

This chain uses TRBV3-1 with TRBJ1-2; maybe TRBD1 (5 bases). The germline gives CDR1 LGHDT, CDR2 YNNKEL (reference sequence). CDR3 length equals 14 residues. Between the trimmed V and J ends, which lost 6 bases and 5 bases, there was a span of 16 bases. The CDR3 DNA is TGTGCCAGCAGTCAGGCCGGGGCGGGATATGGCTACACCTTC. It is translated as CASSQAGAGYGYTF.

A remark on this clonotype: The germline gene is not matched at one end of the junction; a read error may be the cause. The genes are TRBV6-2 or TRBV6-3 and TRBJ2-1; TRBD2 matches 8 bases. Per germline, CDR1 MNHEY and CDR2 SVGEGT. The CDR3 is 17 residues long. CDR3 region: CAGSSTPGGSSYNEQFF. Written as DNA, the CDR3 is TGTGCCGGCAGTTCCACACCGGGGGGGAGCTCCTACAATGAGCAGTTCTTC.

The V gene is TRBV5-1, the J gene TRBJ2-3; no clear D gene. With 4 bases removed from V and 7 bases from J, the gap between germline ends came to 7 bases. CDR1 is SGHRS and CDR2 is YFSETQ in the germline V gene. CDR3 length: 11 residues. The CDR3 DNA follows: TGCGCCAGCAGCGGGTCGCATACGCAGTATTTT. Protein: CASSGSHTQYF. Full variable domain (rest looked up from reference TRBV5-1 and TRBJ2-3): KAGVTQTPRYLIKTRGQQVTLSCSPISGHRSVSWYQQTPGQGLQFLFEYFSETQRNKGNFPGRFSGRQFSNSRSEMNVSTLELGDSALYLCASSGSHTQYFGPGTRLTVL.

This chain joins TRBV7-9 and TRBJ2-7; D unclear. This CDR3 is 14 amino acids long. Germline V gene data show CDR1 as SEHNR and CDR2 as FQNEAQ (reference sequence). The V and J ends lost 1 base and 2 bases respectively, with 9 bases between them. The CDR3 protein is CASSLDAFTYEQYF. Here the CDR3 DNA reads TGTGCCAGCAGCTTAGATGCCTTCACCTACGAGCAGTACTTC.

Comment on this clonotype: Compared with germline, one end of the junction differs, possibly owing to a read error. V gene TRBV14 combines with J gene TRBJ2-7; 7 bases match TRBD1. This CDR3 comprises 12 residues. Looked up from germline, CDR1 is SGHDN and CDR2 is FVKESK. The CDR3 spells CASSLPGQDLWF. CDR3 sequence (DNA): TGTGCCAGCAGCCTCCCCGGACAGGACCTCTGGTTC.

In its sample, this clonotype was seen a few times. This chain connects TRBV6-2 or TRBV6-3 to TRBJ2-1; 13 bases line up with TRBD2. V shed 6 bases and J 8 bases; nucleotides not matched to a gene: 13. Germline lookup yields CDR1 MNHEY and CDR2 SVGEGT. The CDR3 is 17 amino acids. CDR3 sequence (DNA): TGTGCCAGCAGCCCGCACCCACTAGCGGGGGGGCGGGATGAGCAGTTCTTC. As protein: CASSPHPLAGGRDEQFF.

This clonotype was found many times. This chain connects TRBV29-1 to TRBJ2-1; TRBD2 agrees at 15 bases. Trimming at V came to 4 bases and at J to 0 bases, leaving 7 bases not matched to a gene. The CDR3 runs 18 residues. Germline loops: CDR1 SQVTM, CDR2 ANQGSEA. CDR3 in amino acids: CSVGGGLAGGGSYNEQFF. The CDR3 DNA is TGCAGCGTTGGAGGTGGACTAGCGGGAGGGGGCTCCTACAATGAGCAGTTCTTC.

Only a few counts were recorded for this clonotype. The gene calls are TRBV11-1 and TRBJ2-5; D is possibly TRBD2 (5 bases). V lost 3 bases, J lost 3 bases, and 20 bases lay in between. Germline lookup yields CDR1 SGHAT and CDR2 FQDESV (reference sequence). CDR3 size: 17 residues. The CDR3 protein is CASSFHTEALGEETQYF. In DNA form, the CDR3 reads TGTGCCAGCAGCTTCCATACCGAGGCGCTCGGGGAAGAGACCCAGTACTTC.

This clonotype showed up just once. V and J are TRBV5-5 and TRBJ2-5; 7 positions agree with TRBD2. V was clipped by 1 base and J by 5 bases; unmatched bases: 8. Germline V gene lookup returns CDR1 SGHKS and CDR2 YYEKEE (reference sequence). This CDR3 contains 15 residues. In DNA, the CDR3 is TGTGCCAGCAGCTTGCGGTGGGGGGGTCCTGAGACCCAGTACTTC. Encoded protein: CASSLRWGGPETQYF.

Details on this clonotype: A junction boundary mismatches the germline segment, possibly from a read error. This chain links TRBV7-2 with TRBJ1-2; perhaps TRBD1 as D (5 bases). This CDR3 region has 14 residues. Germline values: CDR1 SGHTA, CDR2 FQGNSA. CDR3 nucleotide sequence: TGTGTCAGCAGCCCGGGGGGGAGCGCTTATGGCTACACCTTC. As protein: CVSSPGGSAYGYTF.

A few counts support this clonotype. This chain joins TRBV20-1 and TRBJ2-1; TRBD1 agrees at 7 bases. The germline gives CDR1 DFQATT, CDR2 SNEGSKA (reference sequence). The CDR3 contains 11 residues. The V gene end was trimmed by 3 bases and the J gene end by 13 bases; junction bases not matched to a gene: 6. In nucleotides, the CDR3 is TGCAGTGCTAGGAGGGACAGTCATCAGTTCTTC. Amino acids: CSARRDSHQFF.

The chain is built from TRBV6-5 and TRBJ1-1; D remains unclear. This CDR3 contains 14 residues. V gave up 4 bases and J gave up 5 bases, with 14 bases separating them. CDR1 is MNHEY and CDR2 is SVGAGI in the germline V gene. The CDR3 loop is CASSFGVTLTEAFF. CDR3 bases: TGTGCCAGCAGTTTTGGAGTAACGTTGACTGAAGCTTTCTTT.

The J gene is TRBJ2-2, the V gene TRBV20-1; a weak D match, TRBD2 (5 bases). Looked up from germline, CDR1 is DFQATT and CDR2 is SNEGSKA (reference sequence). V dropped 8 bases and J dropped 5 bases, with 18 bases sitting between them. This CDR3 region has 14 residues. The CDR3 loop reads CSSPGSEETGELFF. In DNA form, the CDR3 reads TGCAGTTCACCGGGATCTGAAGAAACCGGGGAGCTGTTTTTT.

This chain links TRBV20-1 with TRBJ2-3; D is undetermined. Looked up from germline, CDR1 is DFQATT and CDR2 is SNEGSKA (reference sequence). Between the trimmed V and J ends, which lost 5 bases and 4 bases, there was a span of 16 bases. The CDR3 consists of 14 residues. CDR3: CSALPTTSADTQYF. In nucleotides, the CDR3 is TGCAGTGCTCTACCGACCACATCGGCAGATACGCAGTATTTT.

The sample holds a few counts of this clonotype. Written as DNA, the CDR3 is TGTGCCAGCTCTCAGGGCGGGGAAGGTATTGGCTACACCTTC. It is translated as CASSQGGEGIGYTF. The chain employs TRBV6-5 and TRBJ1-2, with D possibly TRBD1 on 5 matching bases. CDR3 length: 14 amino acids. V lost 8 bases, J lost 7 bases, and 20 bases lay in between. Looked up from germline, CDR1 is MNHEY and CDR2 is SVGAGI.

This clonotype has more than one count but fewer than ten. V and J are TRBV12-3 or TRBV12-4 and TRBJ1-4; 7 bases map to TRBD1. Trimming at V came to 8 bases and at J to 14 bases, leaving 8 bases not matched to a gene. There are 11 residues in the CDR3. The CDR3 DNA is TGTGCCAGCGCAACAACAGGGGCTCTGTTTTTT. This translates into CASATTGALFF.

The chain recombines TRBV5-1 with TRBJ2-2; D might be TRBD1 (5 bases). Deletions cut 6 bases from V and 0 bases from J, with 12 bases between. The CDR3 has 15 residues. The germline V gene has CDR1 SGHRS and CDR2 YFSETQ. CDR3 nucleotide sequence: TGCGCCAGCAAAACAGGCTCAACGAACACCGGGGAGCTGTTTTTT. This translates into CASKTGSTNTGELFF.

The chain is built from TRBV2 and TRBJ2-3; 9 positions match TRBD2. This CDR3 has 16 amino acids. CDR1 and CDR2 from the germline V gene are SNHLY and FYNNEI. The V gene end was trimmed by 6 bases and the J gene end by 3 bases; junction bases not matched to a gene: 10. The CDR3 region is CASRRGLAGETDTQYF. The DNA for the CDR3 is TGTGCCAGCAGGAGGGGACTAGCCGGAGAAACAGATACGCAGTATTTT.

V usage is TRBV27 and J usage is TRBJ2-5; no definite D call. Trimming removed 5 bases at V and 1 base at J, with 20 bases between. Germline V gene sequence: CDR1 MNHEY, CDR2 SMNVEV (reference sequence). The CDR3 runs to 17 residues. CDR3 nucleotides: TGTGCCAGCAGTCCCGCCCCGGGCAGAAGAACCCAAGAGACCCAGTACTTC. Residues: CASSPAPGRRTQETQYF.

In its sample, this clonotype was seen a few times. The chain links TRBV21-1 to TRBJ2-7; TRBD1 is the table's D call and was not checked against the DNA. TRBV21-1 constitutes a pseudogene. This CDR3 is built from 15 residues. CDR3 sequence reads: CASSKERGATYEQYF. Written as DNA, the CDR3 is TGTGCCAGCAGCAAAGAGCGGGGGGCGACCTACGAGCAGTACTTC.

J is TRBJ2-5 and V is TRBV28; D may be TRBD1 (5 bases). Germline CDR1 is MDHEN and CDR2 is SYDVKM. The CDR3 length is 13 residues. V was cut by 4 bases and J by 2 bases, with 8 bases left in between. Here the CDR3 DNA reads TGTGCCAGCAGTTATGGGGCACAAGAGACCCAGTACTTC. Amino acids: CASSYGAQETQYF.